The T cell receptor (beta chain) under discussion was sequenced for a study of T cell responses to AZD1222 COVID-19 vaccine. Germline CDR1 and CDR2: KGHDR and SFDVKD. The CDR3 length is 15 residues. The germline V and J ends were trimmed by 1 base and 3 bases, with 11 bases remaining between them. TCRdb keeps only in-frame clones here, not all; method: immunoSEQ multiplex PCR. Here the sample spans tens of thousands of clones, 75% to 90% being singletons. The V and J genes are TRBV24-1 and TRBJ1-2; D is possibly TRBD1 (5 bases). The material was peripheral blood, obtained 28 days after the second AZD1222 dose. This TCR was sampled from an adult who received the AZD1222 COVID-19 vaccine. The CDR3, as DNA: TGTGCCACCAGTGATTTCGTAGGGGCCGACTATGGCTACACCTTC. This gives the protein CATSDFVGADYGYTF.